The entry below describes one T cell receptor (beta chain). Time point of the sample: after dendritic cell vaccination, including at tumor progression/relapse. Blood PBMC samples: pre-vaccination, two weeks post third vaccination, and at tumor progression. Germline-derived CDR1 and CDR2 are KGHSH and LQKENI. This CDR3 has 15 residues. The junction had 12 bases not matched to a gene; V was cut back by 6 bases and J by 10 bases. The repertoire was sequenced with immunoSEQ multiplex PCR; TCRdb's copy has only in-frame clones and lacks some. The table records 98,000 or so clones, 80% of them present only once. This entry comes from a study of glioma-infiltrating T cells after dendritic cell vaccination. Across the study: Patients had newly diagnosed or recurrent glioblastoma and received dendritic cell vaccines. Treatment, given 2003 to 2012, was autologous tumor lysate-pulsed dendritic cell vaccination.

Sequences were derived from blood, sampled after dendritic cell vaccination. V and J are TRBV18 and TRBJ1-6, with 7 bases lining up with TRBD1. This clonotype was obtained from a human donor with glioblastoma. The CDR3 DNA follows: TGTGCCAGCTCCCGGGGTAGGGACAGATCGTCACCCCTCCACTTT. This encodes CASSRGRDRSSPLHF. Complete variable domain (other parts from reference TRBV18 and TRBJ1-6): NAGVMQNPRHLVRRRGQEARLRCSPMKGHSHVYWYRQLPEEGLKFMVYLQKENIIDESGMPKERFSAEFPKEGPSILRIQQVVRGDSAAYFCASSRGRDRSSPLHFGNGTRLTVT.